The clone carrying this TCR beta chain was picked up a small number of times. The data are from a study of shared T cell receptors in the human thymus. Produced via immunoSEQ multiplex PCR; TCRdb's table is partial and in-frame only. The sample lists hundreds of thousands of clones, 78% occurring once. CDR3 length equals 15 residues. V lost 3 bases to trimming and J lost 5 bases; unmatched junction nucleotides: 11. CDR1 and CDR2 from the germline V gene are SQVTM and ANQGSEA. Another study also made use of these data, one on human thymus T cells.

The rearrangement links TRBV29-1 to TRBJ2-5, with 8 bases lining up with TRBD1. The material sequenced was thymocytes. This TCR was sampled from a boy in the first two years of life with a congenital heart defect. CDR3 DNA: TGCAGCGTTGACCCCCGGACAGGGTTTGCCGAGACCCAGTACTTC. It translates to CSVDPRTGFAETQYF.